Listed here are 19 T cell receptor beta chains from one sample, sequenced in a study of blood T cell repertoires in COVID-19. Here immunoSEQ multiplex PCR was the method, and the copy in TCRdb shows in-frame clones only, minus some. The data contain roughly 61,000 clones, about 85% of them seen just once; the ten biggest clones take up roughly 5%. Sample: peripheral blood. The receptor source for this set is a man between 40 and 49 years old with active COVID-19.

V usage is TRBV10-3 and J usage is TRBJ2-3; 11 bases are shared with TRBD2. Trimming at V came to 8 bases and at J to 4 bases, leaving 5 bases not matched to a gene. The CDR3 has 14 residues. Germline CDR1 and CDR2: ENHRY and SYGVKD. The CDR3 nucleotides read TGTGCCATCGGGGGTAGCGGGAGGGCAGATACGCAGTATTTT. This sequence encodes CAIGGSGRADTQYF.

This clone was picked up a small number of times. The CDR3 region has the DNA TGTGCCAGCAGCTTAAGGGGACTAGCGGTCTACGAGCAGTACTTC. It yields the protein CASSLRGLAVYEQYF. The V and J genes are TRBV7-2 and TRBJ2-7; 11 bases are a match to TRBD2. The ends lost 2 bases at V and 3 bases at J; junction bases unmatched: 3. CDR3 length equals 15 residues. From germline, CDR1 is SGHTA and CDR2 FQGNSA.

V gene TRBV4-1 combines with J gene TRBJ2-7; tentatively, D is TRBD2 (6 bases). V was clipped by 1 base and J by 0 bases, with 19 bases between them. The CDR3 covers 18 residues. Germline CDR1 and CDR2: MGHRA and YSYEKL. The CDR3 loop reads CASSQGWGLVGSSYEQYF. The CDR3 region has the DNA TGCGCCAGCAGCCAAGGATGGGGACTGGTCGGAAGCTCCTACGAGCAGTACTTC.

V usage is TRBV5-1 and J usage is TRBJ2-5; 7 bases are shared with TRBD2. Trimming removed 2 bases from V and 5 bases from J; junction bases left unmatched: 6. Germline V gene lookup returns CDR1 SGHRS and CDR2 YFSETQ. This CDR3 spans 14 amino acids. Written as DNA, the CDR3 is TGCGCCAGCAGCTTCTCTAGCGGTTGGGAGACCCAGTACTTC. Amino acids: CASSFSSGWETQYF.

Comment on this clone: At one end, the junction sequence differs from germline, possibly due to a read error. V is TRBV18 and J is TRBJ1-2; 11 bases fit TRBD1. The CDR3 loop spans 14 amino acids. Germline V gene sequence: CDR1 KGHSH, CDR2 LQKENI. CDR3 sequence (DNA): TGTGCCAGCTCGCGGACAGGGGGCAACTCTGGCTACACCTTC. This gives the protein CASSRTGGNSGYTF. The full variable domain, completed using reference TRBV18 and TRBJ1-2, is NAGVMQNPRHLVRRRGQEARLRCSPMKGHSHVYWYRQLPEEGLKFMVYLQKENIIDESGMPKERFSAEFPKEGPSILRIQQVVRGDSAAYFCASSRTGGNSGYTFGSGTRLTVV.

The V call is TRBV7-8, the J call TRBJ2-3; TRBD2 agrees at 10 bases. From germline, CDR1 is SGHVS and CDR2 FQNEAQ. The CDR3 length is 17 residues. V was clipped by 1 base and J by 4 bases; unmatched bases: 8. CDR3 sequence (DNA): TGTGCCAGCAGCTTAGAAGGACTAGCGGAGATAGCAGATACGCAGTATTTT. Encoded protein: CASSLEGLAEIADTQYF.

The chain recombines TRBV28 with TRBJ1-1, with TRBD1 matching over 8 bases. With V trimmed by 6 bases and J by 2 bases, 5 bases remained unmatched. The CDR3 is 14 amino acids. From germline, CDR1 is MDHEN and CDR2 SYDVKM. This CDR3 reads CASRTGVRNTEAFF. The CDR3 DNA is TGTGCCAGCAGGACAGGGGTCCGTAACACTGAAGCTTTCTTT.

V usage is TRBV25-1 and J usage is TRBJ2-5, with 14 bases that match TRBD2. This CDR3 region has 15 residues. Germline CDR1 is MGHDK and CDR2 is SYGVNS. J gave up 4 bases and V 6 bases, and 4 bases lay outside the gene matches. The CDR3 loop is CASSAGLAGGETQYF. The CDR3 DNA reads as TGTGCCAGCAGCGCTGGACTAGCGGGAGGAGAGACCCAGTACTTC.

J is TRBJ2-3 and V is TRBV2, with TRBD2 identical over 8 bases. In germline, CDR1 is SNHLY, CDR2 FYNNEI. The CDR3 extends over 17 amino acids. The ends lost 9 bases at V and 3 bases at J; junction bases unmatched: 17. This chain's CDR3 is CASSSLREGQGTDTQYF. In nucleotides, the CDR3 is TGTGCCAGTTCTAGCCTACGGGAGGGCCAGGGAACAGATACGCAGTATTTT.

The CDR3 DNA is TGTGCCAGCAGCTCGCACTTTAGACAGGAACTTACCCTGAACACTGAAGCTTTCTTT. Its translation is CASSSHFRQELTLNTEAFF. The chain has TRBV11-2 and TRBJ1-1, with a weak D call TRBD1 (6 bases). The germline CDR1 and CDR2 sequences are SGHAT and FQNNGV. Trimming cost V 4 bases and J 0 bases, with 24 bases left between them. This CDR3 has 19 residues.

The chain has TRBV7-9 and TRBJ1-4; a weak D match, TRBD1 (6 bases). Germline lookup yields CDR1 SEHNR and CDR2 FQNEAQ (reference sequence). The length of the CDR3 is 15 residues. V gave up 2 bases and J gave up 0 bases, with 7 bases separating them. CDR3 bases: TGTGCCAGCAGCTTACCAGGGGCAACTAATGAAAAACTGTTTTTT. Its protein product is CASSLPGATNEKLFF.

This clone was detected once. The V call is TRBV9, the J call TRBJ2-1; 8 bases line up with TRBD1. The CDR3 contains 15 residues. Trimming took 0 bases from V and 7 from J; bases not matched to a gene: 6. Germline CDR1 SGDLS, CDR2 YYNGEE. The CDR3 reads CASSVDGQGRNEQFF. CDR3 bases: TGTGCCAGCAGCGTAGATGGACAGGGTAGAAATGAGCAGTTCTTC. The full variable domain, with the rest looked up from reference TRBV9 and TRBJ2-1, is DSGVTQTPKHLITATGQRVTLRCSPRSGDLSVYWYQQSLDQGLQFLIQYYNGEERAKGNILERFSAQQFPDLHSELNLSSLELGDSALYFCASSVDGQGRNEQFFGPGTRLTVL.

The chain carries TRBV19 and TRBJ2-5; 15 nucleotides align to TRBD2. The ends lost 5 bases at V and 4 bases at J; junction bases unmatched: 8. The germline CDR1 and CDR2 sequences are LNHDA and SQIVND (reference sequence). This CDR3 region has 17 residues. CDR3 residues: CASSLMGGLAGGETQYF. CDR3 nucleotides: TGTGCCAGTAGTCTCATGGGGGGACTAGCGGGAGGAGAGACCCAGTACTTC.

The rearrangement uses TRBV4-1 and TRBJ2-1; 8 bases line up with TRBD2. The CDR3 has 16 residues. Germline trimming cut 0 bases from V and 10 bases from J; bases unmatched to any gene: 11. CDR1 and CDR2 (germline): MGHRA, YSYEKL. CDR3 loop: CASSQDRGGYPEEQFF. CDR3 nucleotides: TGCGCCAGCAGCCAAGATCGGGGGGGTTATCCAGAAGAGCAGTTCTTC.

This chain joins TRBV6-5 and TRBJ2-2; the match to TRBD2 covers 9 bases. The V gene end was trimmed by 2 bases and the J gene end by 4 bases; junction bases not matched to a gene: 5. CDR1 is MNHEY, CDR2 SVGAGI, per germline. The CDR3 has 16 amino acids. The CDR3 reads CASSYGGRAVTGELFF. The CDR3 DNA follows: TGTGCCAGCAGTTACGGCGGGAGGGCGGTCACCGGGGAGCTGTTTTTT.

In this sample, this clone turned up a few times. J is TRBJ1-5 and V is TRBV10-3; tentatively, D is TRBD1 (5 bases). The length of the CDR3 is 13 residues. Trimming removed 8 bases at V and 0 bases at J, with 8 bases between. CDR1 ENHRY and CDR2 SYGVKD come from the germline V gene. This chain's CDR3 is CAIGGGSNQPQHF. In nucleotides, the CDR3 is TGTGCCATCGGGGGGGGTAGCAATCAGCCCCAGCATTTT.

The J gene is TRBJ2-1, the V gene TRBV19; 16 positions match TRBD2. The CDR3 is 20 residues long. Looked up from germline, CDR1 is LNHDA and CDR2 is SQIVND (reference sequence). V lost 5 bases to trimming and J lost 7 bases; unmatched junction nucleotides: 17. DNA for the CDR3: TGTGCCAGTAGTGCGACCGGGACTAGCGGGAGGGGAAGGATATCTAATGAGCAGTTCTTC. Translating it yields CASSATGTSGRGRISNEQFF.

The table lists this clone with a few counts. The CDR3 bases are TGTGCCAGCAGTTACTCGATCGCTAGCGGGAGATTCTCCTACAATGAGCAGTTCTTC. This encodes CASSYSIASGRFSYNEQFF. The chain combines TRBV6-2 or TRBV6-3 with TRBJ2-1; 10 bases are a match to TRBD2. V shed 0 bases, J shed 0 bases, and the junction held 8 bases outside the gene matches. CDR1 and CDR2 from the germline V gene are MNHEY and SVGEGT. The CDR3 has 19 amino acids.

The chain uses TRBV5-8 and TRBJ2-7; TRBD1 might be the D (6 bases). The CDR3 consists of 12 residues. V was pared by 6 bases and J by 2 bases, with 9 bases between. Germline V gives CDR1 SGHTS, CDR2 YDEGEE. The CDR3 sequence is CASNRDPYEQYF. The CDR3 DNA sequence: TGTGCCAGCAACAGGGACCCCTACGAGCAGTACTTC.